This TCR beta chain was recovered during a study of blood T cell repertoires in COVID-19. For the study at large: From T cells, B-cell-depleted T cells, or PBMCs came the material, which was cDNA or gDNA.

Trimming removed 1 base from V and 2 bases from J; junction bases left unmatched: 6. CDR3 length equals 17 residues. CDR1 SGHTA and CDR2 FQGNSA come from the germline V gene. As handled by the study authors: Using reference gene primer amplification, nucleated cell counts were estimated. Only in-frame clones appear in the TCRdb table, and some are missing; sequencing was by immunoSEQ multiplex PCR. The V and J calls and clone size were taken over from that table, and D and trimming were inferred from the DNA. The sample has roughly 19,000 clones, 88% seen once. The sample taken for sequencing was PBMCs or T cells enriched from blood (not recorded which). The rearrangement joins TRBV7-2 to TRBJ1-2; 11 nucleotides match TRBD1. The TCR originated in a woman aged 25 to 39 who had recovered from COVID-19. DNA for the CDR3: TGTGCCAGCAGCTTAGGGACAGGGGGCGCGAAGAACTATGGCTACACCTTC. Residues: CASSLGTGGAKNYGYTF.